The 5 T cell receptor beta chains listed next were all sequenced from one sample in a study of blood T cell repertoires in COVID-19. Profiling relied on immunoSEQ multiplex PCR, and the TCRdb table lists in-frame clones only, not all of them. The table has a few hundred thousand clones, roughly nine tenths seen once. Sample: peripheral blood. These receptors all stem from a woman aged 55-69 years with COVID-19, enrolled during active disease.

The rearrangement links TRBV14 to TRBJ2-3, with 7 positions matching TRBD2. The V gene's germline CDR1 is SGHDN and CDR2 FVKESK. The CDR3 spans 13 residues. V was pared by 3 bases and J by 5 bases, with 2 bases of the junction left unmatched. CDR3 loop: CASSQGTKDTQYF. CDR3 coding DNA: TGTGCCAGCAGCCAGGGGACTAAAGATACGCAGTATTTT.

The genes are TRBV9 and TRBJ1-1; 7 bases agree with TRBD1. CDR1 and CDR2 (germline): SGDLS, YYNGEE. The CDR3 consists of 14 residues. V trimming: 0 bases; J trimming: 4 bases; junction bases outside the gene matches: 3. CDR3: CASSVGGQSTEAFF. The CDR3 DNA reads as TGTGCCAGCAGCGTAGGGGGACAGAGCACTGAAGCTTTCTTT.

The J gene is TRBJ1-2, the V gene TRBV9, with TRBD1 as a possible D gene (5 bases). With 0 bases removed from V and 0 bases from J, the gap between germline ends came to 6 bases. Germline V gene data show CDR1 as SGDLS and CDR2 as YYNGEE. The CDR3 is 14 residues long. The CDR3 DNA follows: TGTGCCAGCAGCGTAGGACAGACTAACTATGGCTACACCTTC. Protein sequence: CASSVGQTNYGYTF.

The CDR3 reads CASSQVARVDTGELFF. CDR3 DNA sequence: TGTGCCAGCAGCCAAGTTGCCAGGGTAGACACCGGGGAGCTGTTTTTT. This chain connects TRBV4-2 to TRBJ2-2; possibly TRBD1 for D (5 bases). This CDR3 spans 16 amino acids. Germline V lookup: CDR1 LGHNA, CDR2 YNFKEQ. V was trimmed by 1 base and J by 3 bases, leaving 12 bases between them.

This clone was recorded once. CDR3 sequence: CASSPSGERTNYGYTF. CDR3 sequence (DNA): TGCGCCAGCAGCCCTTCTGGGGAGCGAACTAACTATGGCTACACCTTC. The chain employs TRBV4-1 and TRBJ1-2; D uncertain. Deletions cut 4 bases from V and 0 bases from J, with 15 bases between. Germline V lookup: CDR1 MGHRA, CDR2 YSYEKL. The CDR3 contains 16 residues.